This TCR beta chain appears in the sequencing data of a study of blood T cell repertoires in COVID-19. Study in general: Nucleic acid was either cDNA or gDNA, and it came from T cells, B-cell-depleted T cells, or PBMCs.

Germline V gene data show CDR1 as SGHRS and CDR2 as YFSETQ. J was trimmed by 4 bases and V by 5 bases; bases with no gene match: 3. The CDR3 runs to 14 residues. Original analysis: Amplification of reference gene primers was used by the study to estimate nucleated cell counts. Produced via immunoSEQ multiplex PCR; TCRdb's table is partial and in-frame only. For V, J and clone size, that table is used; D and trimming come from the DNA. The sample lists more than 300,000 clones, roughly nine tenths occurring once. A few counts support this clone. This sample includes further DNA sequences coding for the same CDR3. Residents of about two dozen US areas, aged about 18 to 100 years, made up the participants.

The sample was PBMCs or T cells enriched from blood (not recorded which). This receptor was obtained from a woman aged 25 to 39 who had recovered from COVID-19. The chain links TRBV5-1 to TRBJ1-4, with 9 bases matching TRBD1. The CDR3 loop reads CASSSDRGNEKLFF. The CDR3 nucleotides read TGCGCCAGCAGTTCGGACAGGGGTAATGAAAAACTGTTTTTT.